This entry features one T cell receptor beta chain sequence. These data belong to a study of T-cell memory formation after mild COVID-19. TCRdb re-called the 5' RACE reads through MiXCR, storing one row per CDR3 protein. Of 100,000 to 150,000 distinct CDR3 sequences listed, approximately 6.3% are singletons. Trimming cost V 2 bases and J 4 bases; bases outside gene matches: 9. CDR3 length: 16 amino acids. The germline CDR1 and CDR2 sequences are SGHRS and YFSETQ. This clonotype was sampled from an adult woman who had mild COVID-19 (a few samples of this study predate the infection). Cell type and time point are not known. The sample was PBMCs or a T cell subset sorted from them (not recorded which). V gene TRBV5-1 combines with J gene TRBJ2-5; 9 bases are shared with TRBD2. This CDR3 is CASSFSAGGRGETQYF. CDR3 DNA: TGCGCCAGCAGCTTCAGCGCGGGGGGGCGCGGAGAGACCCAGTACTTC.